This T cell receptor beta chain was observed in a study of blood T cells in healthy people across ages. Overall study findings and caveats: The study regarded diversity estimates from one million T cells as underestimates.

Using a J-beta primer mix together with a sample-barcoded 5' primer, a second PCR was run for about 7 to 12 cycles. TCRdb redid the calling of the 5' RACE reads with MiXCR, one entry per CDR3 protein. The sample contains hundreds of thousands of distinct CDR3 sequences, around 45% of which appear only once. Note on this clonotype: The antigen remains unidentified.

Germline V CDR1 and CDR2: LGHDT, YNNKEL (reference sequence). The CDR3 covers 15 residues. Trimming pared 1 base from V and 8 bases from J, leaving 15 bases between. Input material: blood. The sequence was collected from an elderly man in good health. The chain carries TRBV3-1 and TRBJ2-1; D is perhaps TRBD2 (6 bases). The CDR3 nucleotides read TGTGCCAGCAGCCAAGTTAGCGGATTCGGGGATGAGCAGTTCTTC. Its translation is CASSQVSGFGDEQFF.